These 16 T cell receptor beta chains share one sample of origin, sequenced in a study of blood T cell repertoires in COVID-19 (dated by TCRdb to 2019 to 2021). Library generation was performed with the immunoSEQ multiplex PCR assay. In TCRdb, the immuneACCESS table is reduced to in-frame sequences with V and J assigned. These tables do not hold every clone; where another copy was compared, an unresolved V gene accounts for under half, and the others remain unexplained. This sample lists about 130,000 clones; about 80% were detected once. In total, the top ten clones hold over 9.5% of the sample. The sequenced material came from peripheral blood. The receptor source for this set is a man aged 60 to 69 with acute or convalescent COVID-19.

The J gene is TRBJ2-2, the V gene TRBV7-3; D is perhaps TRBD2 (5 bases). CDR1 and CDR2 (germline): SGHTA, FQGTGA. Between the trimmed V and J ends, which lost 5 bases and 0 bases, there was a span of 16 bases. This CDR3 spans 17 amino acids. The CDR3 sequence is CASSATPRVANTGELFF. In DNA, the CDR3 is TGTGCCAGCAGCGCCACCCCGAGGGTAGCGAACACCGGGGAGCTGTTTTTT.

The chain carries TRBV6-2 or TRBV6-3 and TRBJ2-5; weak D call: TRBD1 (5 bases). CDR1 MNHEY and CDR2 SVGEGT come from the germline V gene. The CDR3 length is 17 residues. Trimming removed 2 bases at V and 1 base at J, with 17 bases between. Here the CDR3 DNA reads TGTGCCAGCAGTTACCCGAGCCCCAGTAGGGGCCAAGAGACCCAGTACTTC. The encoded protein is CASSYPSPSRGQETQYF.

The chain recombines TRBV27 with TRBJ2-1, with 7 bases fitting TRBD2. Germline loops: CDR1 MNHEY, CDR2 SMNVEV (reference sequence). J lost 4 bases, V lost 6 bases, and 9 bases had no gene match. The CDR3 length is 15 residues. The CDR3 coding sequence is TGTGCCAGCAGCCGAGGGGCGGGGGTTTACAATGAGCAGTTCTTC. Translating gives CASSRGAGVYNEQFF.

V is TRBV28 and J is TRBJ1-4, with D perhaps TRBD1 (5 bases). CDR3 length: 15 amino acids. Trimming took 8 bases from V and 0 from J, leaving 13 bases between them. Germline V gene sequence: CDR1 MDHEN, CDR2 SYDVKM. The CDR3 DNA is TGTGCCAGCGGCCGGGGGGGGGCAACTAATGAAAAACTGTTTTTT. Translating gives CASGRGGATNEKLFF. The full variable domain, rest sourced from reference TRBV28 and TRBJ1-4, is DVKVTQSSRYLVKRTGEKVFLECVQDMDHENMFWYRQDPGLGLRLIYFSYDVKMKEKGDIPEGYSVSREKKERFSLILESASTNQTSMYLCASGRGGATNEKLFFGSGTQLSVL.

V is TRBV2 and J is TRBJ2-7; 9 nucleotides align to TRBD1. J gave up 9 bases and V 5 bases, and 11 bases lay outside the gene matches. The CDR3 runs to 14 residues. Germline loops: CDR1 SNHLY, CDR2 FYNNEI. For the CDR3, the DNA is TGTGCCAGCAGTCTCACCGGGACAGGGTACCGGCAGTACTTC. Translating it yields CASSLTGTGYRQYF.

To note about this clone: The same CDR3 is also encoded by other DNA sequences in this sample. V gene TRBV5-1 combines with J gene TRBJ2-2; D might be TRBD2 (5 bases). The CDR3 extends over 15 amino acids. Trimming removed 0 bases from V and 4 bases from J, with 10 bases in between. CDR1 is SGHRS, CDR2 YFSETQ, per germline. The CDR3 sequence is CASSLVRGGTGELFF. In nucleotides, the CDR3 is TGCGCCAGCAGCTTGGTACGGGGTGGCACCGGGGAGCTGTTTTTT.

The CDR3, as DNA: TGTGCCAGCAACTTCAGGGAGGCAAATTCACCCCTCCACTTT. This translates into CASNFREANSPLHF. The chain is built from TRBV6-5 and TRBJ1-6; perhaps TRBD1 as D (5 bases). Germline V gives CDR1 MNHEY, CDR2 SVGAGI. The length of the CDR3 is 14 residues. V was clipped by 7 bases and J by 7 bases, with 14 bases between them.

The chain is built from TRBV27 and TRBJ2-1; tentatively, D is TRBD2 (6 bases). The CDR3 has 16 residues. In germline, CDR1 is MNHEY, CDR2 SMNVEV (reference sequence). Trimming removed 6 bases at V and 3 bases at J, with 18 bases between. This CDR3 reads CASRLLALEGYNEQFF. Here the CDR3 DNA reads TGTGCCAGCAGACTACTAGCACTCGAAGGCTACAATGAGCAGTTCTTC.

This chain connects TRBV6-5 to TRBJ1-6, with D perhaps matching TRBD1 (6 bases). The CDR3 spans 13 residues. The germline V and J ends were trimmed by 8 bases and 14 bases, with 19 bases remaining between them. Germline V gene lookup returns CDR1 MNHEY and CDR2 SVGAGI. CDR3 sequence reads: CASSLDRPSTLHF. The CDR3 nucleotides are TGTGCCAGCTCATTAGACAGGCCCTCCACCCTCCACTTT.

To note about this clone: Other DNA sequences in the same sample also yield this CDR3. The V gene is TRBV9, the J gene TRBJ2-1; D ambiguous. CDR1 and CDR2 (germline): SGDLS, YYNGEE. This CDR3 region has 15 residues. The V end lost 0 bases, the J end lost 3 bases, and 10 bases lay between the germline ends. In DNA, the CDR3 is TGTGCCAGCAGCGTAGGCGGCTCACTCTACAATGAGCAGTTCTTC. Amino acid sequence: CASSVGGSLYNEQFF.

The chain links TRBV19 to TRBJ2-2, with D possibly matching TRBD1 (5 bases). This CDR3 has 14 residues. Trimming took off 2 bases at V and 5 bases at J, with 9 bases between the two ends. Germline CDR1 LNHDA, CDR2 SQIVND (reference sequence). Written as DNA, the CDR3 is TGTGCCAGTAGTATAACAGGTTTTACCGGGGAGCTGTTTTTT. Protein sequence: CASSITGFTGELFF.

The chain links TRBV3-1 (or the pseudogene TRBV3-2) to TRBJ2-1, with TRBD2 matching 8 bases. Germline V lookup: CDR1 LGHDT, CDR2 YNNKEL (reference sequence). Unmatched junction bases numbered 10, after V lost 2 bases and J lost 7 bases. There are 16 residues in the CDR3. DNA for the CDR3: TGTGCCAGCAGCCAAATCGGGAGGGCCCAGGGAAATGAGCAGTTCTTC. It encodes CASSQIGRAQGNEQFF.

The rearrangement joins TRBV5-6 to TRBJ2-5; 8 bases match TRBD1. This CDR3 has 16 amino acids. The germline V gene encodes CDR1 SGHDT and CDR2 YYEEEE. V shed 4 bases and J 1 base; nucleotides not matched to a gene: 9. As DNA, the CDR3 is TGTGCCAGCAGCCCGACTTTTGGGACAGGCCAAGAGACCCAGTACTTC. Translation: CASSPTFGTGQETQYF.

V and J are TRBV7-8 and TRBJ2-1, with 8 bases matching TRBD2. CDR3 length: 19 residues. The germline V gene encodes CDR1 SGHVS and CDR2 FQNEAQ. Trimming removed 2 bases from V and 0 bases from J; junction bases left unmatched: 12. The CDR3 region is CASSLTLRTSRLSYNEQFF. Written as DNA, the CDR3 is TGTGCCAGCAGCTTAACCCTCAGGACTAGCCGCCTCTCCTACAATGAGCAGTTCTTC.

The chain combines TRBV9 with TRBJ1-6, with 7 nucleotides matching TRBD1. Per germline, CDR1 SGDLS and CDR2 YYNGEE. CDR3 length: 15 residues. Trimming removed 4 bases from V and 6 bases from J; junction bases left unmatched: 7. This chain's CDR3 is CASSTRGDSNSPLHF. Written as DNA, the CDR3 is TGTGCCAGCAGCACGAGGGGGGACAGTAATTCACCCCTCCACTTT.

The rearrangement joins TRBV10-3 to TRBJ1-4; 9 bases line up with TRBD1. The CDR3 spans 13 residues. Germline-derived CDR1 and CDR2 are ENHRY and SYGVKD. The junction had 4 bases not matched to a gene; V was cut back by 0 bases and J by 14 bases. As DNA, the CDR3 is TGTGCCATCAGTGAGTCAGGAGGGACAGGGCTGTTTTTT. Its translation is CAISESGGTGLFF.